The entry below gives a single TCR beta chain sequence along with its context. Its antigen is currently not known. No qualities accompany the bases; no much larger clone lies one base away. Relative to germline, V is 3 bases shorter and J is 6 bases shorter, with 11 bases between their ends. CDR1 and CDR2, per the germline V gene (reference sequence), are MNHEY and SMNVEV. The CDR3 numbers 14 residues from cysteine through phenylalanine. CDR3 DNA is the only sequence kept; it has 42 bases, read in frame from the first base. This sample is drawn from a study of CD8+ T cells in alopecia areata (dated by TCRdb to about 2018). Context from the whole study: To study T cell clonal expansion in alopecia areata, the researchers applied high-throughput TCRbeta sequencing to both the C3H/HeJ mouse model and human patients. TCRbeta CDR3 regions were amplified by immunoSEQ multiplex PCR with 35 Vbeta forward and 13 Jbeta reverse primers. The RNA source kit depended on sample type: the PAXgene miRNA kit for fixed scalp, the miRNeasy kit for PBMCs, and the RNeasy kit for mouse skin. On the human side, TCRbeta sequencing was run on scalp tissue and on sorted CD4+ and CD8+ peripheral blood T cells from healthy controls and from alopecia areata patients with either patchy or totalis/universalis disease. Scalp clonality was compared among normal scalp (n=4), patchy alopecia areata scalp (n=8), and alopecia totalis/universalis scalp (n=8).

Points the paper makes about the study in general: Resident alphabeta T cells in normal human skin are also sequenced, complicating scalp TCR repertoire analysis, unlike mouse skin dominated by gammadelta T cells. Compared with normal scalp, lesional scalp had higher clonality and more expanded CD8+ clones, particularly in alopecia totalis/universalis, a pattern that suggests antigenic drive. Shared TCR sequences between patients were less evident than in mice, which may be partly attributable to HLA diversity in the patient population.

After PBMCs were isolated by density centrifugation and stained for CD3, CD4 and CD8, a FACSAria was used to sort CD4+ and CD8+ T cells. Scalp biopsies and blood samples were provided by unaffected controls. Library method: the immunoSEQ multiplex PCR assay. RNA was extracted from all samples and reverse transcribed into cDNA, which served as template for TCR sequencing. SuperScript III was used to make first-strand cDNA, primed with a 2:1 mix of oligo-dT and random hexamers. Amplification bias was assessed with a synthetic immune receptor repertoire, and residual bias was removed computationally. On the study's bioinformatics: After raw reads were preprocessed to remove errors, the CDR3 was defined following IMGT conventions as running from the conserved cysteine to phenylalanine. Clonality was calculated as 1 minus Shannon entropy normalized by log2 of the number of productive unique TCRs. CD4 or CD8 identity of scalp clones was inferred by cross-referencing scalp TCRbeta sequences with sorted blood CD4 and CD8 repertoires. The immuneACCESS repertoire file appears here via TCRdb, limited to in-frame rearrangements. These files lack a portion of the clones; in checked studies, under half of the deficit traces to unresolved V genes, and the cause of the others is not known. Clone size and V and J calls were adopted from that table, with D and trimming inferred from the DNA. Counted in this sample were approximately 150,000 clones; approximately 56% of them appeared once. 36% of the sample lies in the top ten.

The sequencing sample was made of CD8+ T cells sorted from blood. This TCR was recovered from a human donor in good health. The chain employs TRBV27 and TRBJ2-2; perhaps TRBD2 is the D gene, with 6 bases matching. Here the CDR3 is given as CASSLISGAGELFF. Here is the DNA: TGTGCCAGCAGTTTGATATCGGGGGCCGGGGAGCTGTTTTTT.